This T cell receptor beta chain is drawn from a study of monozygotic twins with inflammatory bowel disease. One entry per CDR3 protein, without DNA, is what TCRdb gives after re-calling the 5' RACE reads. This listing includes fewer than 150,000 distinct CDR3 sequences. Germline CDR1 SGHTA, CDR2 FQGNSA. The CDR3 is made up of 15 amino acids. Whole-study results and caveats: Fewer clonotypes were shared with others by IBD patients than by healthy twins, especially with disease activity. A single strong clonotype or signal linked to IBD was not supported. Limited statistical power may explain no repertoire similarity difference between concordant and discordant twins.

With respect to this clonotype: The antigen is undetermined.

The sequenced material came from blood. The source of this sequence is a human donor with ulcerative colitis or Crohn's disease, or a healthy co-twin of an affected twin (not recorded which). The chain is built from TRBV7-2 and TRBJ1-1. This CDR3 is CASSLNAVRYTEAFF.